This TCR beta chain was recovered during a study of identical twins. This clonotype was detected only a few times. Healthy Caucasians alone served as donors. CDR3 length equals 11 residues. V lost 10 bases to trimming and J lost 8 bases, with 14 bases between them. One entry per CDR3 protein results from TCRdb running MiXCR on the 5' RACE reads. The sample records about 240,000 distinct CDR3 sequences, approximately 7.3% being singletons. The same sample was also studied in work on yellow fever vaccine responses in identical twins.

This receptor was taken from a woman aged 18-29 years in good health. Specimen: CD8+ T cells sorted from blood. The V gene is TRBV12-3 or TRBV12-4, the J gene TRBJ1-1; tentative D call: TRBD1 (5 bases). The CDR3 coding sequence is TGTGCCACCCACCCTGGGACCGAAGCTTTCTTT. This encodes CATHPGTEAFF.